Following are 30 T cell receptor beta chains from one sample sequenced in a study of early T cells in non-severe SARS-CoV-2 infection. TCRdb used MiXCR to reprocess the 5' RACE reads, holding one entry per CDR3 protein. Of some 71,000 distinct CDR3 sequences in the sample, approximately 12% were seen once. The sample was whole blood. The receptors come from an adult who was a healthcare worker with PCR-confirmed SARS-CoV-2 infection or an uninfected control (not recorded which).

V usage is TRBV20-1 and J usage is TRBJ2-5; tentative D call: TRBD1 (6 bases). The ends were cut back, 1 base at V and 0 bases at J, with 15 bases in the middle. This CDR3 is built from 16 residues. Germline V gene sequence: CDR1 DFQATT, CDR2 SNEGSKA (reference sequence). The CDR3 DNA sequence: TGCAGTGCTAGAGCAACGGCAGGGGACCACCAAGAGACCCAGTACTTC. It codes for CSARATAGDHQETQYF.

This clonotype was detected many times. The J gene is TRBJ1-1, the V gene TRBV6-5, with D possibly TRBD1 on 5 matching bases. Looked up from germline, CDR1 is MNHEY and CDR2 is SVGAGI. The CDR3 is 13 amino acids. V dropped 1 base and J dropped 6 bases, with 9 bases sitting between them. CDR3 loop: CASSYLDSAEAFF. The CDR3 DNA reads as TGTGCCAGCAGTTACTTAGACAGTGCTGAAGCTTTCTTT.

There are many counts of this clonotype. This sequence joins TRBV11-2 and TRBJ2-5; tentatively, D is TRBD2 (6 bases). Germline V CDR1 and CDR2: SGHAT, FQNNGV. This CDR3 has 15 residues. V was pared by 4 bases and J by 1 base, with 13 bases between. The CDR3 bases are TGTGCCAGCAGCTCTTTAGGCGGGGTCCAAGAGACCCAGTACTTC. Protein: CASSSLGGVQETQYF.

The table lists this clonotype with a few counts. V gene TRBV9 combines with J gene TRBJ2-1, with 9 bases that match TRBD1. From germline, CDR1 is SGDLS and CDR2 YYNGEE. Trimming took 2 bases from V and 5 from J; bases not matched to a gene: 17. This CDR3 spans 19 amino acids. CDR3 protein: CASSVAPGQGSALHNEQFF. In DNA form, the CDR3 reads TGTGCCAGCAGCGTCGCGCCGGGACAGGGATCTGCACTACACAATGAGCAGTTCTTC.

The J gene is TRBJ2-7, the V gene TRBV11-2, with a weak D call TRBD2 (5 bases). Per germline, CDR1 SGHAT and CDR2 FQNNGV. The CDR3 spans 15 residues. With 1 base removed from V and 7 bases from J, the gap between germline ends came to 17 bases. Here the CDR3 DNA reads TGTGCCAGCAGCTTAGCGAGCCACCCCTCGGGAGAGCAGTACTTC. The encoded protein is CASSLASHPSGEQYF.

This clonotype showed up just a few times. The chain is built from TRBV6-2 or TRBV6-3 and TRBJ1-2; D remains ambiguous. CDR1 and CDR2 from the germline V gene are MNHEY and SVGEGT. V lost 4 bases and J 4 bases, leaving 10 bases between the germline ends. The CDR3 is 13 amino acids. CDR3 in amino acids: CASSFPGFYGYTF. In DNA form, the CDR3 reads TGTGCCAGCAGTTTTCCGGGGTTCTATGGCTACACCTTC.

Many counts were recorded for this clonotype. The chain uses TRBV6-2 or TRBV6-3 and TRBJ2-1; D gene uncertain. The CDR3 is 11 residues long. Germline V gene data show CDR1 as MNHEY and CDR2 as SVGEGT. Trimming stripped 6 bases from V and 10 bases from J, with 10 bases between. The CDR3 DNA sequence: TGTGCCAGCAGGAGAGAGTGGGAGCAGTTCTTC. Protein product: CASRREWEQFF.

The chain links TRBV4-2 to TRBJ2-3; 10 nucleotides match TRBD2. Per germline, CDR1 LGHNA and CDR2 YNFKEQ. This CDR3 has 16 amino acids. J gave up 7 bases and V 1 base, and 8 bases lay outside the gene matches. CDR3 sequence: CASSQVASGSLNTQYF. DNA for the CDR3: TGTGCCAGCAGCCAAGTGGCTAGCGGGAGCTTAAATACGCAGTATTTT.

This clonotype was found a few times. The chain combines TRBV6-4 with TRBJ2-3; 10 nucleotides align to TRBD2. Germline assignment: CDR1 MRHNA and CDR2 SNTAGT. The V and J ends lost 4 bases and 0 bases, in that order; junction bases with no gene match: 4. This CDR3 contains 16 residues. The CDR3 DNA sequence: TGTGCCAGCAGTGCGTTAGCGGGGGGTAGCACAGATACGCAGTATTTT. It yields the protein CASSALAGGSTDTQYF.

This clonotype has a count of ten or more. The chain joins TRBV6-2 or TRBV6-3 to TRBJ1-3; tentatively, D is TRBD1 (5 bases). The CDR3 loop spans 15 amino acids. Looked up from germline, CDR1 is MNHEY and CDR2 is SVGEGT. The V end was cut by 2 bases, the J end by 4 bases, with 12 bases between. The CDR3 nucleotides read TGTGCCAGCAGTTACGGGGGTGTGTACGGAAACACCATATATTTT. Protein: CASSYGGVYGNTIYF.

In this sample, this clonotype turned up many times. V and J are TRBV25-1 and TRBJ2-7; 7 nucleotides align to TRBD1. Germline V CDR1 and CDR2: MGHDK, SYGVNS. V dropped 4 bases and J dropped 7; count of bases not matched to a gene: 4. The CDR3 loop spans 12 amino acids. The CDR3 DNA reads as TGTGCCAGCAGTGTGACAGGGCTTGAGCAGTACTTC. Encoded protein: CASSVTGLEQYF.

V gene TRBV12-3 or TRBV12-4 combines with J gene TRBJ2-2; 7 bases align to TRBD1. Trimming cost V 6 bases and J 6 bases; bases outside gene matches: 13. This CDR3 has 16 amino acids. CDR3 sequence: CASSPDRLYHPGELFF. The CDR3, as DNA: TGTGCCAGCAGCCCGGACAGGCTCTACCACCCCGGGGAGCTGTTTTTT.

This clonotype has only a few counts. The chain couples TRBV7-2 to TRBJ2-1, with D possibly matching TRBD2 (5 bases). CDR1 SGHTA and CDR2 FQGNSA come from the germline V gene. The V end was cut by 0 bases, the J end by 9 bases, with 15 bases between. The CDR3 has 15 amino acids. The CDR3 region has the DNA TGTGCCAGCAGCTTAGCCGTGACTACCTATAGTGAGCAGTTCTTC. Its translation is CASSLAVTTYSEQFF. Based on the CDR3 plus reference TRBV7-2 and TRBJ2-1, the full variable domain is GAGVSQSPSNKVTEKGKDVELRCDPISGHTALYWYRQSLGQGLEFLIYFQGNSAPDKSGLPSDRFSAERTGGSVSTLTIQRTQQEDSAVYLCASSLAVTTYSEQFFGPGTRLTVL.

This clonotype was found many times. The gene calls are TRBV5-1 and TRBJ1-5; 7 nucleotides agree with TRBD1. The CDR3 extends over 15 amino acids. Germline V gene lookup returns CDR1 SGHRS and CDR2 YFSETQ. The V segment lost 4 bases and the J segment 1 base; nucleotides outside the gene matches: 5. DNA of the CDR3: TGCGCCAGCAGCCTCGGACAGGTGAGCAATCAGCCCCAGCATTTT. It is translated as CASSLGQVSNQPQHF.

This clonotype appeared many times. The chain has TRBV11-2 and TRBJ2-5; D not certain. Germline CDR1 reads SGHAT; CDR2 reads FQNNGV. The CDR3 is made up of 12 amino acids. Trimming pared 5 bases from V and 5 bases from J, leaving 9 bases between. DNA of the CDR3: TGTGCCAGCAGCCCCCGACGGGAGACCCAGTACTTC. This encodes CASSPRRETQYF.

The chain has TRBV5-1 and TRBJ2-3; 10 nucleotides agree with TRBD2. CDR1 SGHRS and CDR2 YFSETQ come from the germline V gene. The CDR3 length is 16 residues. The ends lost 2 bases at V and 2 bases at J; junction bases unmatched: 5. CDR3 region: CASSFGLADYTDTQYF. The CDR3 bases are TGCGCCAGCAGCTTCGGACTAGCGGACTACACAGATACGCAGTATTTT.

The rearrangement links TRBV6-2 or TRBV6-3 to TRBJ2-2; D uncertain. This CDR3 spans 11 amino acids. Trimming took 6 bases from V and 5 from J, leaving 4 bases between them. Germline V gene lookup returns CDR1 MNHEY and CDR2 SVGEGT. This CDR3 is CASSDTGELFF. The CDR3 DNA is TGTGCCAGCAGCGATACCGGGGAGCTGTTTTTT.

This clonotype has at least ten counts. The chain employs TRBV10-3 and TRBJ1-1; D call uncertain. V lost 5 bases and J lost 1, with 8 bases in between. The CDR3 spans 13 residues. The germline gives CDR1 ENHRY, CDR2 SYGVKD. CDR3 amino acids: CAISPRENTEAFF. Here the CDR3 DNA reads TGTGCCATCAGTCCCCGAGAGAACACTGAAGCTTTCTTT.

This clonotype showed up many times. The V and J genes are TRBV5-1 and TRBJ2-1; 8 bases agree with TRBD2. The CDR3 extends over 15 amino acids. Per the germline V gene, CDR1 is SGHRS and CDR2 is YFSETQ. J gave up 10 bases and V 0 bases, and 9 bases lay outside the gene matches. The CDR3 reads CASSLGFSGAGEQFF. CDR3 nucleotides: TGCGCCAGCAGCTTGGGGTTTAGCGGGGCTGGGGAGCAGTTCTTC.

The V gene is TRBV6-1, the J gene TRBJ2-1, with D possibly being TRBD1 (6 bases). The V gene's germline CDR1 is MNHNS and CDR2 SASEGT. The CDR3 sequence is 15 residues long. V gave up 2 bases and J gave up 6 bases, with 14 bases separating them. CDR3 sequence: CASSEPGQGLNEQFF. CDR3 bases: TGTGCCAGCAGTGAACCGGGGCAGGGGCTCAATGAGCAGTTCTTC.

Regarding this clonotype: Since a much larger clone is just one base distant, this may be a read error. This chain connects TRBV4-1 to TRBJ2-1; perhaps D is TRBD1 or TRBD2 (5 bases each). CDR3 size: 15 residues. Germline values: CDR1 MGHRA, CDR2 YSYEKL. This chain's CDR3 is CASSSLGVSCNEQFF. The CDR3 DNA reads as TGCGCCAGCAGCAGCCTGGGGGTCTCCTGCAATGAGCAGTTCTTC.

This clonotype has a count of ten or more. The chain links TRBV7-6 to TRBJ1-1, with D hard to call. V dropped 1 base and J dropped 5 bases, with 14 bases sitting between them. The CDR3 is made up of 15 amino acids. CDR1 SGHVS and CDR2 FNYEAQ come from the germline V gene. CDR3 coding DNA: TGTGCCAGCAGCTTAGTGGAGGGAGCGGCGACTGAAGCTTTCTTT. Translating it yields CASSLVEGAATEAFF.

Comment on this clonotype: A read error may produce the germline difference seen at one junction end. This chain joins TRBV2 and TRBJ2-7, with D unresolved. The CDR3 spans 14 residues. Germline V CDR1 and CDR2: SNHLY, FYNNEI. In DNA form, the CDR3 reads TGTGCCAGCAGGGAAGGTGGCTACTCCTACGAGCAGTACTTC. Its protein is CASREGGYSYEQYF.

This clonotype has ten or more counts. The gene calls are TRBV6-2 or TRBV6-3 and TRBJ2-5; 9 nucleotides match TRBD2. CDR1 and CDR2 from the germline V gene are MNHEY and SVGEGT. V lost 3 bases and J lost 9; bases outside the gene matches: 8. The CDR3 extends over 14 amino acids. CDR3 loop: CASSYISGRMAQYF. The CDR3 nucleotides read TGTGCCAGCAGTTATATTAGCGGGAGAATGGCCCAGTACTTC.

Only a few counts were recorded for this clonotype. The rearrangement links TRBV9 to TRBJ2-5; D gene ambiguous. Trimming pared 7 bases from V and 5 bases from J, leaving 6 bases between. The CDR3 has 10 amino acids. Per the germline V gene, CDR1 is SGDLS and CDR2 is YYNGEE. The CDR3 spells CASPAETQYF. CDR3 bases: TGTGCCAGCCCCGCGGAGACCCAGTACTTC.

This clonotype occurred once. The chain carries TRBV29-1 and TRBJ2-7; possible D gene TRBD1, 6 bases. CDR1 and CDR2 from the germline V gene are SQVTM and ANQGSEA. Trimming pared 8 bases from V and 3 bases from J, leaving 11 bases between. The CDR3 spans 11 residues. DNA of the CDR3: TGCAGCTCGGGACAAAGCTACGAGCAGTACTTC. This codes for CSSGQSYEQYF.

Ten or more counts support this clonotype. The rearrangement uses TRBV5-6 and TRBJ2-5, with D possibly called TRBD1 or TRBD2 (5 bases each). Germline loops: CDR1 SGHDT, CDR2 YYEEEE. The CDR3 spans 13 residues. V lost 4 bases and J lost 5, with 12 bases in between. The DNA for the CDR3 is TGTGCCAGCAGCCCGGGACGGAGTGAGACCCAGTACTTC. Protein: CASSPGRSETQYF.

The chain combines TRBV3-1 with TRBJ2-5; 8 positions match TRBD2. CDR3 length: 14 residues. Germline trimming cut 3 bases from V and 4 bases from J; bases unmatched to any gene: 4. CDR1 and CDR2 (germline): LGHDT, YNNKEL (reference sequence). The CDR3 DNA reads as TGTGCCAGCAGCCATCAAGCGGGAGTAGAGACCCAGTACTTC. Translated: CASSHQAGVETQYF.

The CDR3 region has the DNA TGTGCCAGCAGTATTACCCCCCTAGGGGTCCGGAATTCACCCCTCCACTTT. Translating gives CASSITPLGVRNSPLHF. J is TRBJ1-6 and V is TRBV6-4; tentative D call: TRBD1 (5 bases). CDR1 and CDR2 (germline): MRHNA, SNTAGT. The V gene lost 5 bases and the J gene lost 7 bases, with 21 bases spanning the gap. CDR3 length: 17 amino acids.

This clonotype has just a few counts. The chain has TRBV10-3 and TRBJ2-3; D is perhaps TRBD2 (6 bases). Between the trimmed V and J ends, which lost 9 bases and 9 bases, there was a span of 19 bases. CDR3 length: 13 residues. CDR1 is ENHRY, CDR2 SYGVKD, per germline. The CDR3 DNA reads TGTGCCATGCGGGGCCGACCTGACCTAACGCAGTATTTT. The encoded protein is CAMRGRPDLTQYF.